The 19 T cell receptor beta chains below come from one sample, sequenced in a study of blood T cells in healthy people across ages. A second PCR, run for about 7 to 11 cycles, used a sample-barcoded 5' primer plus a J-beta primer mix. TCRdb reprocessed the 5' RACE reads via MiXCR and lists one record per CDR3 protein. The sample holds some 1.5 million distinct CDR3 sequences; 28% are singletons and the top ten take 7.7%. Sequencing was done on a sample of blood. The receptors come from a woman aged 30 to 39 in good health.

V and J are TRBV5-1 and TRBJ2-1, with D possibly TRBD2 on 5 matching bases. V lost 0 bases and J lost 5, with 12 bases in between. Germline V gene data show CDR1 as SGHRS and CDR2 as YFSETQ. This CDR3 has 15 amino acids. CDR3: CASSLAVTKNNEQFF. In nucleotides, the CDR3 is TGCGCCAGCAGCTTGGCCGTGACTAAAAACAATGAGCAGTTCTTC.

The gene calls are TRBV29-1 and TRBJ2-1, with TRBD2 identical over 11 bases. This CDR3 is 14 amino acids long. Germline trimming cut 4 bases from V and 6 bases from J; bases unmatched to any gene: 5. Germline assignment: CDR1 SQVTM and CDR2 ANQGSEA. CDR3 coding DNA: TGCAGCGTTGTGGGTAGCGGGAGGGTCAATGAGCAGTTCTTC. Translation: CSVVGSGRVNEQFF.

This clonotype showed up just a few times. The chain employs TRBV7-2 and TRBJ1-2, with D hard to call. This CDR3 has 13 amino acids. Trimming removed 1 base at V and 8 bases at J, with 11 bases between. The germline CDR1 and CDR2 sequences are SGHTA and FQGNSA. The CDR3 coding sequence is TGTGCCAGCAGCTTAGGGGCCCCGTCGGGCTACACCTTC. Protein: CASSLGAPSGYTF.

This clonotype was observed a handful of times. The chain couples TRBV20-1 to TRBJ2-5; D gene unclear. The CDR3 sequence is 14 residues long. CDR1 is DFQATT and CDR2 is SNEGSKA in the germline V gene (reference sequence). V was shortened by 0 bases and J by 7 bases, with 15 bases between the two germline ends. CDR3 protein: CSARDPIRPGTQYF. The CDR3 nucleotides read TGCAGTGCTAGAGATCCCATAAGGCCGGGGACCCAGTACTTC.

This clonotype was counted only a few times. V usage is TRBV15 and J usage is TRBJ2-3; TRBD2 matches 7 bases. The germline CDR1 and CDR2 sequences are LNHNV and YYDKDF (reference sequence). The junction had 11 bases not matched to a gene; V was cut back by 7 bases and J by 4 bases. The CDR3 totals 15 residues. This CDR3 is CATTLGAAGPDTQYF. The CDR3 nucleotides read TGTGCCACCACCCTAGGGGCAGCGGGACCAGATACGCAGTATTTT.

This clonotype was seen a few times. The chain joins TRBV11-2 to TRBJ2-7, with D unresolved. The CDR3 is 14 amino acids. Germline-derived CDR1 and CDR2 are SGHAT and FQNNGV. Trimming took off 5 bases at V and 2 bases at J, with 13 bases between the two ends. The CDR3 protein is CASSQRYSTYEQYF. The CDR3 DNA is TGTGCCAGCAGCCAGAGATACTCAACCTACGAGCAGTACTTC.

This clonotype was seen repeatedly, ten times or more. The chain couples TRBV7-2 to TRBJ2-7; D unclear. Germline CDR1 reads SGHTA; CDR2 reads FQGNSA. The CDR3 is made up of 13 amino acids. V lost 1 base and J lost 5, with 9 bases in between. The DNA for the CDR3 is TGTGCCAGCAGCTTAGAAAGGGTTCACGAGCAGTACTTC. Translated: CASSLERVHEQYF.

The chain uses TRBV3-1 and TRBJ2-3, with a weak D call TRBD2 (6 bases). Germline values: CDR1 LGHDT, CDR2 YNNKEL (reference sequence). V lost 3 bases and J 1 base, leaving 11 bases between the germline ends. The CDR3 runs 15 residues. The CDR3 here is CASSQAGRRTDTQYF. DNA of the CDR3: TGTGCCAGCAGCCAGGCGGGGAGACGCACAGATACGCAGTATTTT.

The gene calls are TRBV4-3 and TRBJ2-3; 8 bases match TRBD2. J was trimmed by 2 bases and V by 0 bases; bases with no gene match: 7. The CDR3 runs 17 residues. Germline V gene data show CDR1 as LGHNA and CDR2 as YSLEER. The CDR3 loop is CASSQDSTSGFTDTQYF. CDR3 DNA sequence: TGCGCCAGCAGCCAAGACAGTACTAGCGGATTCACAGATACGCAGTATTTT.

CDR3 residues: CASSLGGMGGDEQYF. The DNA for the CDR3 is TGTGCCAGCAGCTTAGGCGGAATGGGAGGGGACGAGCAGTACTTC. V and J are TRBV5-5 and TRBJ2-7; 7 bases agree with TRBD2. Per germline, CDR1 SGHKS and CDR2 YYEKEE (reference sequence). This CDR3 has 15 amino acids. The ends lost 2 bases at V and 5 bases at J; junction bases unmatched: 10.

For this clonotype: A much bigger clone sits one base away, suggesting this may be a read error. V usage is TRBV5-1 and J usage is TRBJ2-7; 12 bases are shared with TRBD1. V trimming: 0 bases; J trimming: 7 bases; junction bases outside the gene matches: 8. The germline V gene has CDR1 SGHRS and CDR2 YFSETQ. The CDR3 sequence is 16 residues long. The CDR3 DNA reads as TGCGCCAGCAGCTTGGATGGGACAGGGGGCAGGAATGAGCAGTACTTC. This sequence encodes CASSLDGTGGRNEQYF.

A few counts support this clonotype. CDR3 bases: TGTGCCACCAGTGATTACCCAGGAAGGGGTGCAGAGACCCAGTACTTC. It encodes CATSDYPGRGAETQYF. The chain employs TRBV24-1 and TRBJ2-5; a possible D gene is TRBD1 (5 bases). This CDR3 is 16 amino acids long. Trimming removed 2 bases at V and 4 bases at J, with 16 bases between. CDR1 KGHDR and CDR2 SFDVKD come from the germline V gene.

Regarding this clonotype: Given a much more abundant clone one base away, this may be a read error. The chain links TRBV7-2 to TRBJ2-7; TRBD1 matches 8 bases. Per germline, CDR1 SGHTA and CDR2 FQGNSA. V was pared by 7 bases and J by 3 bases, with 11 bases of the junction left unmatched. The CDR3 has 15 residues. The CDR3 DNA follows: TGTGCCAGCACTAACCACGCCGGGACAGGCTACGAGCAGTACTTC. Amino acids: CASTNHAGTGYEQYF.

In this sample, this clonotype turned up many times. The chain has TRBV20-1 and TRBJ2-7; 9 bases are a match to TRBD1. The V segment lost 3 bases and the J segment 2 bases; nucleotides outside the gene matches: 8. This CDR3 has 15 amino acids. The germline V gene has CDR1 DFQATT and CDR2 SNEGSKA (reference sequence). CDR3 sequence (DNA): TGCAGTGCTAGGGCACCGGGACAGGGTCCCTACGAGCAGTACTTC. It translates to CSARAPGQGPYEQYF.

This clonotype was seen just once. The J gene is TRBJ2-1, the V gene TRBV28; D is undetermined. CDR1 and CDR2 (germline): MDHEN, SYDVKM. The CDR3 is 13 residues long. Trimming shortened V by 4 bases and J by 9 bases, and 13 bases separated the two germline ends. As DNA, the CDR3 is TGTGCCAGCAGTTATCTTAGTTTGGGTGAGCAGTTCTTC. Amino acid sequence: CASSYLSLGEQFF.

This clonotype was counted between two and nine times. This chain connects TRBV7-9 to TRBJ2-7; weak D call: TRBD2 (6 bases). The CDR3 contains 16 residues. V dropped 4 bases and J dropped 3 bases, with 19 bases sitting between them. CDR1 and CDR2 from the germline V gene are SEHNR and FQNEAQ (reference sequence). The CDR3 loop is CASSSRSPGTFYEQYF. In DNA, the CDR3 is TGTGCCAGCAGCTCGAGAAGTCCCGGGACTTTCTACGAGCAGTACTTC. Complete variable domain (other parts from reference TRBV7-9 and TRBJ2-7): DTGVSQNPRHKITKRGQNVTFRCDPISEHNRLYWYRQTLGQGPEFLTYFQNEAQLEKSRLLSDRFSAERPKGSFSTLEIQRTEQGDSAMYLCASSSRSPGTFYEQYFGPGTRLTVT.

The V and J genes are TRBV25-1 and TRBJ2-1, with 12 bases lining up with TRBD2. Per germline, CDR1 MGHDK and CDR2 SYGVNS. V was clipped by 6 bases and J by 4 bases; unmatched bases: 7. This CDR3 is built from 16 residues. CDR3 amino acids: CASRTSGGSGYNEQFF. The CDR3 DNA is TGTGCCAGCAGAACTAGCGGGGGGTCAGGATACAATGAGCAGTTCTTC.

Worth noting for this clonotype: This may be a read error, as it is one base from a much larger clone. The rearrangement uses TRBV6-6 and TRBJ1-4; D unresolved. Per germline, CDR1 MNHNY and CDR2 SVGAGI (reference sequence). The CDR3 is 13 residues long. This CDR3 is CSSSFATNEKLFF. CDR3 DNA: TGTTCCAGCAGCTTTGCAACTAATGAAAAACTGTTTTTT.

Comment on this clonotype: This may be a read error, as it is one base from a much larger clone. The CDR3 does not close with the conserved phenylalanine or tryptophan, likely indicating a read error. CDR3 sequence reads: CATSREGSKNIQYL. The CDR3 coding sequence is TGTGCCACCAGCAGGGAAGGCAGTAAAAACATTCAGTACCTC. The chain links TRBV15 to TRBJ2-4; D remains unclear. This CDR3 is 14 amino acids long. Germline V gene sequence: CDR1 LNHNV, CDR2 YYDKDF (reference sequence). Trimming cost V 3 bases and J 4 bases, with 10 bases left between them.